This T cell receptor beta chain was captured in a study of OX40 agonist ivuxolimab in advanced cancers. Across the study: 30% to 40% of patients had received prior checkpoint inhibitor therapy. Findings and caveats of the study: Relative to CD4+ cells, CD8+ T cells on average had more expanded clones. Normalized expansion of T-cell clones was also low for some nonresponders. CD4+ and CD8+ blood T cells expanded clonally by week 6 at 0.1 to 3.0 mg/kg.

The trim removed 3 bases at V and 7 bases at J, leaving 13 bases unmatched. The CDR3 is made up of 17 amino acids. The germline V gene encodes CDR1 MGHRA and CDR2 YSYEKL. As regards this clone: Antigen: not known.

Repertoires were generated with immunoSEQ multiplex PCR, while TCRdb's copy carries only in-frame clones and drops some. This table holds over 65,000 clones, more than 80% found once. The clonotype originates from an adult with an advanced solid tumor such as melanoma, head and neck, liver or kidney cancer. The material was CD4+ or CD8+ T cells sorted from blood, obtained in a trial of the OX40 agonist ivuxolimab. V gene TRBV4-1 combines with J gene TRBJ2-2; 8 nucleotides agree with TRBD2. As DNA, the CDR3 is TGCGCCAGCAGCCACCCGCTCCGCTTTGCGGGAGGCGGGGAGCTGTTTTTT. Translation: CASSHPLRFAGGGELFF.